The T cell receptor (beta chain) described here comes from a study of T cells in Graves' hyperthyroidism and ophthalmopathy (dated by TCRdb to between 2018 and 2020). In terms of the full investigation: Peripheral blood samples were taken at initial diagnosis, before any treatment was given. TCR V-J signatures able to tell the groups apart were searched for in a discovery cohort of more than 90 patients, of whom approximately 40 had Graves' ophthalmopathy and around 57 had stable Graves' hyperthyroidism. Prospective prediction of ophthalmopathy was tested in an independent validation cohort consisting of about 20 hyperthyroidism patients and approximately 16 patients who later progressed to ophthalmopathy. For training and testing, the 100 or so patients in the discovery cohort were randomly divided in a 7:3 ratio. In about 6 Graves' hyperthyroidism patients, the study also compared T-cell repertoires from thyroid tissue with T-cell repertoires from blood. Once sampling was done, hyperthyroidism patients were given methimazole at a starting dose of 30 mg daily, whereas ophthalmopathy patients were given high-dose intravenous methylprednisolone. TCR Vbeta CDR3 sequencing of 130 to 150 peripheral blood samples (about 45 ophthalmopathy, approximately 80 hyperthyroidism and roughly 17 progressor patients) is reported in the paper. The paper as a whole reports these results and caveats: Ophthalmopathy was separated from stable hyperthyroidism by a 13 V-J signature model, with approximately 90% sensitivity and about 81% specificity obtained in cross-validation and 80%/75% obtained in testing. During validation, the model predicted progression to ophthalmopathy a median of approximately 6 months ahead of onset, with more than 60% sensitivity and around 73% specificity. Most expanded thyroid clonotypes (frequency above 0.001) were also detected in blood, a finding suggesting that blood repertoires may reflect thyroid immune responses. No statistical method was used to set the sample size in advance, and investigators knew the group allocation.

The V and J ends are trimmed by 0 bases and 1 base, leaving 6 bases between them. According to the germline V gene, CDR1 reads MNHEY and CDR2 reads SVGEGT. Reading from cysteine to phenylalanine, the CDR3 counts 14 amino acids. The kept DNA is CDR3 alone, 42 bases in frame from the first base. The TCR beta CDR3 regions were amplified from RNA transcripts. The TCR CDR3 was subjected to a first round of RT-PCR using the HTBI primer set and the Qiagen OneStep RT-PCR kit. The libraries were constructed in a second round of multiplex PCR and then size-selected and purified. Paired-end sequencing of the libraries was performed with 100 bp reads on an Illumina HiSeq2000. In the original analysis: SOAPnuke was used to process the raw data, throwing out any read that contained adapters or uncalled bases, had a mean Phred below 15, or lacked an exact constant-primer or identifier match. High-quality paired reads were merged using COPE v1.2.5, and each unique nucleotide sequence was defined as a clonotype. MiTCR v1.1 was used to align clonotypes to the IMGT TRBV, TRBD and TRBJ reference segments. The analysis included only V-J combinations with a frequency above 0.0001, which together covered 99% to 99.2% of the repertoires. The TCS score was defined as the ratio of F50 (clonal expansion) to E x V (chaos), calculated using BLOSUM62-based TCRdist between CDR3 peptides within each V-J. Welch's t-statistics and random forest reduced fewer than 550 V-J features to roughly 13, which were used in a naive Bayes classifier (R e1071). TCRdb applied fastp at Q25 and MiXCR to the public reads, then kept only in-frame beta chains. When rows share a CDR3 protein, they turn into one entry using the most common DNA and genes. These V and J calls originate from TCRdb's pipeline instead of the authors' own analysis. This sample is represented by hundreds of thousands of distinct CDR3 sequences; less than 25% of them were singletons. 34% of the sample lies in the top ten.

This clonotype was observed at least ten times. Its specific antigen is unknown. Per-base qualities were not stored, and no clone one base away is much larger. Ophthalmopathy patients had moderately to severely active disease, Clinical Activity Score of at least 3, NOSPECS grade of at least 4, and duration under 3 months. Exclusion was applied to patients with uncontrolled infections, other autoimmune diseases, pregnancy or lactation. Clinical symptoms, serum thyroxine and TRAb, thyroid ultrasound, and orbital computed tomography formed the basis for the diagnoses. PBMCs were separated from under 11 ml of fresh peripheral blood using Ficoll-Paque density gradient centrifugation. Trizol reagent was used to extract total RNA, and RNA quality was then checked on an Agilent 2100 Bioanalyzer.

The sample comprised blood. This clonotype was sampled from a man younger than 40 with Graves' ophthalmopathy. The rearranged chain carries TRBV6-2 or TRBV6-3 and TRBJ1-1, with the D segment identity uncertain. The DNA is as follows: TGTGCCAGCAGTTACTCCGGAGCGAACACTGAAGCTTTCTTT. This yields the protein CASSYSGANTEAFF.